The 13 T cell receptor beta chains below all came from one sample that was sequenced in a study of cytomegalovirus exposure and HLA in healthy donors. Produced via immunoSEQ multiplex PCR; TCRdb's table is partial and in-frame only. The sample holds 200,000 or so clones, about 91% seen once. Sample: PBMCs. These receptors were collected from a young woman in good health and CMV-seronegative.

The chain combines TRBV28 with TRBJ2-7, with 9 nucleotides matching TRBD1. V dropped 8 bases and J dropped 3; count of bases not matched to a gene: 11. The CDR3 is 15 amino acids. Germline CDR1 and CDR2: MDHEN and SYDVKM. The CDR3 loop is CASLTSGQGIYEQYF. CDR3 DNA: TGTGCCAGCTTGACGTCGGGACAGGGAATCTACGAGCAGTACTTC.

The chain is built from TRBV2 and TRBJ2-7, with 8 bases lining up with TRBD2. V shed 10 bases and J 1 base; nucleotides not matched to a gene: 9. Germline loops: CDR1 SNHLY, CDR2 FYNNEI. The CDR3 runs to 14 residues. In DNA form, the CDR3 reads TGTGCCACCGTAGCGGGACGAACTTCCTACGAGCAGTACTTC. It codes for CATVAGRTSYEQYF. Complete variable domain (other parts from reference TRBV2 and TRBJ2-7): EPEVTQTPSHQVTQMGQEVILRCVPISNHLYFYWYRQILGQKVEFLVSFYNNEISEKSEIFDDQFSVERPDGSNFTLKIRSTKLEDSAMYFCATVAGRTSYEQYFGPGTRLTVT.

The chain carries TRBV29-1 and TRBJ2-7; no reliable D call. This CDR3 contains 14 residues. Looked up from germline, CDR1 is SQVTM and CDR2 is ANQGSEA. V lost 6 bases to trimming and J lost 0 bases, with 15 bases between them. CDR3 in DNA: TGCAGCGTCGCAACAGTACAGAGCTCCTACGAGCAGTACTTC. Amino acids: CSVATVQSSYEQYF.

The chain's CDR3 is CASRRQGAMNTEAFF. The CDR3 DNA reads as TGTGCCAGCAGGAGGCAGGGGGCTATGAACACTGAAGCTTTCTTT. V and J are TRBV27 and TRBJ1-1, with TRBD1 matching over 8 bases. The trim removed 6 bases at V and 0 bases at J, leaving 6 bases unmatched. The CDR3 is 15 amino acids. Germline assignment: CDR1 MNHEY and CDR2 SMNVEV (reference sequence).

In nucleotides, the CDR3 is TGTGCCAGCAGCCCCAGATACACAGATACGCAGTATTTT. It is translated as CASSPRYTDTQYF. J is TRBJ2-3 and V is TRBV14; D is uncertain. V lost 4 bases and J 2 bases, leaving 7 bases between the germline ends. Germline CDR1 is SGHDN and CDR2 is FVKESK. This CDR3 is built from 13 residues.

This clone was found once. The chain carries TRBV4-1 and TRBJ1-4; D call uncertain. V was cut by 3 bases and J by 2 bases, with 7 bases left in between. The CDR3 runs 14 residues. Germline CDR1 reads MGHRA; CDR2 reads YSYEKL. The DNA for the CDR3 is TGCGCCAGCAGCCACCCCGGGACTAATGAAAAACTGTTTTTT. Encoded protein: CASSHPGTNEKLFF.

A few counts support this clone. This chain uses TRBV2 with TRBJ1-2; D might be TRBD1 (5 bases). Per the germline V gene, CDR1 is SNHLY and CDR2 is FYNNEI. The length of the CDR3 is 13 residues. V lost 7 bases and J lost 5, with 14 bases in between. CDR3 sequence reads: CASNRGTAYGYTF. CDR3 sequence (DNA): TGTGCCAGCAATCGCGGGACGGCTTATGGCTACACCTTC.

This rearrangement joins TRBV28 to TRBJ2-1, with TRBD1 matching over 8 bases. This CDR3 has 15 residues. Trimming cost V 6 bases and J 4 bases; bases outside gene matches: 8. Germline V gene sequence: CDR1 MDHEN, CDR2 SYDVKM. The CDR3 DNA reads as TGTGCCAGCAGCCCCGACAGGGGTGTATACAATGAGCAGTTCTTC. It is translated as CASSPDRGVYNEQFF.

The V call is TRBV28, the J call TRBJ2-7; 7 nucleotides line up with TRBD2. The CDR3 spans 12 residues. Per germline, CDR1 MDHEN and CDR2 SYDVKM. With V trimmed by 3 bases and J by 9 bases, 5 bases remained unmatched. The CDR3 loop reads CASSFSGGGQYF. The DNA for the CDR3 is TGTGCCAGCAGTTTCTCCGGCGGGGGGCAGTACTTC.

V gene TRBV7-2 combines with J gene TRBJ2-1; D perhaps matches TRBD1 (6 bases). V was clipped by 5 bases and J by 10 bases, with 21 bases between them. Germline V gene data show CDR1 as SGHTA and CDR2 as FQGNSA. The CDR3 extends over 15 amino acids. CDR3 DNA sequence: TGTGCCAGCAGCCTGGGGGCTAGTCGGGTGGAGGAGCAGTTCTTC. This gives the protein CASSLGASRVEEQFF. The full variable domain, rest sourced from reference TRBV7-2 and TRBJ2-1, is GAGVSQSPSNKVTEKGKDVELRCDPISGHTALYWYRQSLGQGLEFLIYFQGNSAPDKSGLPSDRFSAERTGGSVSTLTIQRTQQEDSAVYLCASSLGASRVEEQFFGPGTRLTVL.

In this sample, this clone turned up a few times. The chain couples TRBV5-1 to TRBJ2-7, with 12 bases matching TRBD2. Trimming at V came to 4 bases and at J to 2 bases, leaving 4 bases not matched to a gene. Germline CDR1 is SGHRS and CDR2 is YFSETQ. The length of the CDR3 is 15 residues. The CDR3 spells CASSGWTSGTYEQYF. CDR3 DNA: TGCGCCAGCAGCGGATGGACTAGCGGGACCTACGAGCAGTACTTC.

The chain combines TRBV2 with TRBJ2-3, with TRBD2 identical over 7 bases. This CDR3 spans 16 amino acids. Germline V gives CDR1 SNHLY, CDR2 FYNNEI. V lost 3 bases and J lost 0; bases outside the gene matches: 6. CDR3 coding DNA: TGTGCCAGCAGTGATTGGGGGGGAGCTAGCACAGATACGCAGTATTTT. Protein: CASSDWGGASTDTQYF.

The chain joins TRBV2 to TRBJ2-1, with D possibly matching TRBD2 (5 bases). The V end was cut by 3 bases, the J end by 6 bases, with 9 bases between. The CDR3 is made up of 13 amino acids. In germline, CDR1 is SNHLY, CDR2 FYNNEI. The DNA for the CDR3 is TGTGCCAGCAGTGACAGCGGAGGCAATGAGCAGTTCTTC. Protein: CASSDSGGNEQFF.